A selection of T cell receptor beta chains follows, all from one sample in a study of radiotherapy plus CTLA-4 blockade in lung cancer. Method: immunoSEQ multiplex PCR; TCRdb's copy keeps in-frame clones and lacks some. The sample has about 62,000 clones; 65% to 85% are singletons. This material consisted of peripheral blood, taken from a patient treated with radiotherapy plus ipilimumab. These receptors were collected from a human donor with non-small cell lung cancer who had a complete response to radiotherapy plus ipilimumab. Each CDR3 is given with its conserved first and last residue. Each record gives: clone size, V gene, J gene, D gene, CDR3 DNA, CDR3 protein. A D gene is named only where the DNA matches it firmly. A clone size is listed for some rows: how often the clone was seen (once, few, many), or a class if it is expanded.

clone_size: -
v_call: TRBV2
j_call: TRBJ1-6
d_call: -
cdr3_nt: TGTGCCAGCGGGAGGGCCGCCTTCTATAATTCACCCCTCCACTTT
cdr3_aa: CASGRAAFYNSPLHF

clone_size: -
v_call: TRBV4-1
j_call: TRBJ2-3
d_call: TRBD2
cdr3_nt: TGCGCCAGCAGCCAGACCACTAGCGGAACTAGCACAGATACGCAGTATTTT
cdr3_aa: CASSQTTSGTSTDTQYF

clone_size: -
v_call: TRBV7-2
j_call: TRBJ2-1
d_call: TRBD2
cdr3_nt: TGTGCCAGCAGCTCGGGGGACTACTACAATGAGCAGTTCTTC
cdr3_aa: CASSSGDYYNEQFF

clone_size: few
v_call: TRBV5-6
j_call: TRBJ2-6
d_call: -
cdr3_nt: TGTGCCAGCAGCTTGATTGGTATATCTACAGGTTCTGGGGCCAACGTCCTGACTTTC
cdr3_aa: CASSLIGISTGSGANVLTF

clone_size: -
v_call: TRBV6-5
j_call: TRBJ1-2
d_call: TRBD1
cdr3_nt: TGTGCCAGCAGTAGACAACCGGGACAGGGTTTTGTCTACACCTTC
cdr3_aa: CASSRQPGQGFVYTF

clone_size: -
v_call: TRBV6-5
j_call: TRBJ2-1
d_call: TRBD2
cdr3_nt: TGTGCCAGCAGTTTTACTAGCGGGAGGGCCGATGAGCAGTTCTTC
cdr3_aa: CASSFTSGRADEQFF

clone_size: -
v_call: TRBV6-5
j_call: TRBJ2-7
d_call: TRBD2
cdr3_nt: TGTGCCAGCAGCCCCTTGAGTAGCGGGAGGATGAACTTC
cdr3_aa: CASSPLSSGRMNF

clone_size: -
v_call: TRBV9
j_call: TRBJ1-2
d_call: -
cdr3_nt: TGTGCCAGCAGCGGAACAGGGTTCTATGGCTACACCTTC
cdr3_aa: CASSGTGFYGYTF

clone_size: -
v_call: TRBV6-1
j_call: TRBJ1-1
d_call: TRBD1
cdr3_nt: TGTGCCAGCAGAATCGAGACAGGGGGTACTGAAGCTTTCTTT
cdr3_aa: CASRIETGGTEAFF

clone_size: -
v_call: TRBV9
j_call: TRBJ1-5
d_call: -
cdr3_nt: TGTGCCAGCAGCGGAGGGATGAATCAGCCCCAGCATTTT
cdr3_aa: CASSGGMNQPQHF

clone_size: -
v_call: TRBV5-6
j_call: TRBJ2-5
d_call: TRBD2
cdr3_nt: TGTGCCAGCAGCTTAGGTCCTAGCGGGGGAGAAGAGACCCAGTACTTC
cdr3_aa: CASSLGPSGGEETQYF

clone_size: -
v_call: TRBV11-3
j_call: TRBJ2-2
d_call: -
cdr3_nt: TGTGCCAGCAGCTTAGTTACAGACACCGGGGAGCTGTTTTTT
cdr3_aa: CASSLVTDTGELFF

clone_size: -
v_call: TRBV29-1
j_call: TRBJ2-1
d_call: TRBD1
cdr3_nt: TGCAGCGTAGGACAGGCGGTACTACTGGGCTCCTACAATGAGCAGTTCTTC
cdr3_aa: CSVGQAVLLGSYNEQFF

clone_size: -
v_call: TRBV6-1
j_call: TRBJ1-5
d_call: TRBD1
cdr3_nt: TGTGCCAGCAGCCAACAGGGGGCCTGGCAGCCCCAGCATTTT
cdr3_aa: CASSQQGAWQPQHF

clone_size: -
v_call: TRBV6-5
j_call: TRBJ1-2
d_call: -
cdr3_nt: TGTGCCAGCAGTTACTCTGGTGGGGGCGCAGGCTATGGCTACACCTTC
cdr3_aa: CASSYSGGGAGYGYTF

clone_size: -
v_call: TRBV11-2
j_call: TRBJ2-1
d_call: TRBD2
cdr3_nt: TGTGCCAGCAGCCTACTAGCGGGGGGGCGCAATGAGCAGTTCTTC
cdr3_aa: CASSLLAGGRNEQFF

clone_size: few
v_call: TRBV6-5
j_call: TRBJ2-7
d_call: TRBD1
cdr3_nt: TGTGCCAGCAGTTACCGGGACAGGGGTGCCTACGAGCAGTACTTC
cdr3_aa: CASSYRDRGAYEQYF

clone_size: -
v_call: TRBV2
j_call: TRBJ1-4
d_call: TRBD1
cdr3_nt: TGTGCCAGCAGTGAAGCCCCTGGACAGGGGGGGAAACTGTTTTTT
cdr3_aa: CASSEAPGQGGKLFF

clone_size: few
v_call: TRBV11-2
j_call: TRBJ2-7
d_call: -
cdr3_nt: TGTGCCAGCAGCTTGACTAATTCCTACGAGCAGTACTTC
cdr3_aa: CASSLTNSYEQYF

clone_size: -
v_call: TRBV5-1
j_call: TRBJ1-5
d_call: -
cdr3_nt: TGCGCCAGCAGCCCCGGACAGCCAGGGAGCAATCAGCCCCAGCATTTT
cdr3_aa: CASSPGQPGSNQPQHF

clone_size: -
v_call: TRBV5-1
j_call: TRBJ2-5
d_call: TRBD2
cdr3_nt: TGCGCCAGCAGCACGGGACTAGCGGGGGCGGGGAAAGAGACCCAGTACTTC
cdr3_aa: CASSTGLAGAGKETQYF

clone_size: -
v_call: TRBV6-5
j_call: TRBJ1-3
d_call: -
cdr3_nt: TGTGCCAGCAGTCCCAGCAGGGGCTCTGGAAACACCATATATTTT
cdr3_aa: CASSPSRGSGNTIYF

clone_size: -
v_call: TRBV7-9
j_call: TRBJ1-4
d_call: -
cdr3_nt: TGTGCCAGCAGCTTAGTAGTTAATACTAATGAAAAACTGTTTTTT
cdr3_aa: CASSLVVNTNEKLFF

clone_size: -
v_call: TRBV7-7
j_call: TRBJ2-1
d_call: -
cdr3_nt: TGTGCTAGCAGCTTAGGATCAGGGATCGGCAATGAGCAGTTCTTC
cdr3_aa: CASSLGSGIGNEQFF

clone_size: -
v_call: TRBV5-1
j_call: TRBJ2-1
d_call: TRBD2
cdr3_nt: TGCGCCAGCAGCCTGTTGGGACTAGCGGGAGGGCCCGACAATGAGCAGTTCTTC
cdr3_aa: CASSLLGLAGGPDNEQFF

clone_size: -
v_call: TRBV18
j_call: TRBJ2-5
d_call: -
cdr3_nt: TGTGCCAGCTCACCGGGAGGAGAGACCCAGTACTTC
cdr3_aa: CASSPGGETQYF

clone_size: -
v_call: TRBV11-2
j_call: TRBJ2-7
d_call: -
cdr3_nt: TGTGCCAGCAGGCGATACCAGGATCGATCCTACGAGCAGTACTTC
cdr3_aa: CASRRYQDRSYEQYF

clone_size: few
v_call: TRBV4-3
j_call: TRBJ1-4
d_call: TRBD1
cdr3_nt: TGCGCCAGCAGCCAAGGAAGGGGGCACAATGAAAAACTGTTTTTT
cdr3_aa: CASSQGRGHNEKLFF

clone_size: -
v_call: TRBV15
j_call: TRBJ1-5
d_call: -
cdr3_nt: TGTGCCACCAGCAGAGAGGGCAGGAGGGAGAACGATCAGCCCCAGCATTTT
cdr3_aa: CATSREGRRENDQPQHF

clone_size: -
v_call: TRBV5-1
j_call: TRBJ2-7
d_call: TRBD1
cdr3_nt: TGCGCCAGCAGCTTATACGGACAGGGCGTTTACGAGCAGTACTTC
cdr3_aa: CASSLYGQGVYEQYF

clone_size: -
v_call: TRBV11-2
j_call: TRBJ2-7
d_call: -
cdr3_nt: TGTGCCAGCAGTCCCGCCCAGGGTGGATCCTACGAGCAGTACTTC
cdr3_aa: CASSPAQGGSYEQYF

clone_size: -
v_call: TRBV9
j_call: TRBJ2-7
d_call: -
cdr3_nt: TGTGCCAGCAGCGCCACTTCTACCTACGAGCAGTACTTC
cdr3_aa: CASSATSTYEQYF

clone_size: few
v_call: TRBV5-1
j_call: TRBJ1-3
d_call: -
cdr3_nt: TGCGCCAGCAGCTTGGTTCCGGAGTGGAGGGGAGGTTCTGGAAACACCATATATTTT
cdr3_aa: CASSLVPEWRGGSGNTIYF

clone_size: -
v_call: TRBV9
j_call: TRBJ2-2
d_call: TRBD2
cdr3_nt: TGTGCCAGCAGTGCAGATTTAAGAGGACTAGCGGGTTGGGGATACACCGGGGAGCTGTTTTTT
cdr3_aa: CASSADLRGLAGWGYTGELFF

clone_size: -
v_call: TRBV19
j_call: TRBJ1-5
d_call: -
cdr3_nt: TGTGCCAGTAGCAACAGGGCCAACCGTGATCAGCCCCAGCATTTT
cdr3_aa: CASSNRANRDQPQHF

clone_size: -
v_call: TRBV19
j_call: TRBJ2-1
d_call: -
cdr3_nt: TGTGCCAGTAGTACTGGCGGACTGGTGAAAAAGCAGTTCTTC
cdr3_aa: CASSTGGLVKKQFF

clone_size: once
v_call: TRBV10-1
j_call: TRBJ2-7
d_call: TRBD1
cdr3_nt: TGCGCCAGCAGTGAAGGACAGGACTACGAGCAGTACTTC
cdr3_aa: CASSEGQDYEQYF

clone_size: -
v_call: TRBV5-4
j_call: TRBJ1-1
d_call: -
cdr3_nt: TGTGCCAGCAGCTTTATGAACACTGAAGCTTTCTTT
cdr3_aa: CASSFMNTEAFF

clone_size: -
v_call: TRBV7-9
j_call: TRBJ2-3
d_call: -
cdr3_nt: TGTGCCAGCAGCTTAGGGCACACAGATACGCAGTATTTT
cdr3_aa: CASSLGHTDTQYF

clone_size: -
v_call: TRBV10-1
j_call: TRBJ1-3
d_call: -
cdr3_nt: TGCGCCAGCAGTGAGTGGACAGCTGGAAACACCATATATTTT
cdr3_aa: CASSEWTAGNTIYF

clone_size: -
v_call: TRBV7-8
j_call: TRBJ1-3
d_call: -
cdr3_nt: TGTGCCAGCAGCCAGGGCCCTCCAGGCTTCTTCTCTGGAAACACCATATATTTT
cdr3_aa: CASSQGPPGFFSGNTIYF

clone_size: -
v_call: TRBV7-9
j_call: TRBJ1-4
d_call: TRBD1
cdr3_nt: TGTGCCAGCAGCGTTTCCGGGACAGCCCAGGAAAAACTGTTTTTT
cdr3_aa: CASSVSGTAQEKLFF

clone_size: once
v_call: TRBV11-2
j_call: TRBJ2-2
d_call: TRBD2
cdr3_nt: TGTGCCAGCAGCTCTATCGGAGCGGGAGATGAGGCCGGGGAGCTGTTTTTT
cdr3_aa: CASSSIGAGDEAGELFF

clone_size: once
v_call: TRBV5-1
j_call: TRBJ2-1
d_call: -
cdr3_nt: TGCGCCAGCAGCTTCGGGACTCAGGTCGGTGAGCAGTTCTTC
cdr3_aa: CASSFGTQVGEQFF

clone_size: -
v_call: TRBV30
j_call: TRBJ1-2
d_call: TRBD1
cdr3_nt: TGTGCCTGGGGCAGAGGGACAGGGCAAGGCTACACCTTC
cdr3_aa: CAWGRGTGQGYTF

clone_size: once
v_call: TRBV18
j_call: TRBJ2-1
d_call: -
cdr3_nt: TGTGCCAGCTCATCGGACTACGACAATGAGCAGTTCTTC
cdr3_aa: CASSSDYDNEQFF

clone_size: -
v_call: TRBV18
j_call: TRBJ2-6
d_call: -
cdr3_nt: TGTGCCAGCTCACCCTCGGGGTTCTCCGTCCTGACTTTC
cdr3_aa: CASSPSGFSVLTF

clone_size: -
v_call: TRBV19
j_call: TRBJ2-3
d_call: TRBD2
cdr3_nt: TGTGCCAGTAGTATAGCTCTAGGGAGGGGACCTCAACCCCCAGATACGCAGTATTTT
cdr3_aa: CASSIALGRGPQPPDTQYF

clone_size: -
v_call: TRBV7-9
j_call: TRBJ2-7
d_call: TRBD2
cdr3_nt: TGTGCCAGCAACTCCCGGGGGGAGGGTTCGGGCGAGCAGTACTTC
cdr3_aa: CASNSRGEGSGEQYF

clone_size: -
v_call: TRBV4-2
j_call: TRBJ2-7
d_call: TRBD2
cdr3_nt: TGTGCCAGCAGCCAGGGGACTAGCGGGAGCCTCGAGCAGTACTTC
cdr3_aa: CASSQGTSGSLEQYF

clone_size: -
v_call: TRBV18
j_call: TRBJ2-7
d_call: -
cdr3_nt: TGTGCCAGCTCACCAGTCGCGTACGAGCAGTACTTC
cdr3_aa: CASSPVAYEQYF

clone_size: -
v_call: TRBV5-1
j_call: TRBJ2-2
d_call: TRBD1
cdr3_nt: TGCGCCAGCAGCTTGGGGACAGGGAGCGTGAGGACCGGGGAGCTGTTTTTT
cdr3_aa: CASSLGTGSVRTGELFF

clone_size: -
v_call: TRBV7-9
j_call: TRBJ2-2
d_call: -
cdr3_nt: TGTGCCAGCAGCTTAGGACGGAGGGGAAGATTCACCGGGGAGCTGTTTTTT
cdr3_aa: CASSLGRRGRFTGELFF

clone_size: once
v_call: TRBV9
j_call: TRBJ2-7
d_call: -
cdr3_nt: TGTGCCAGCAGCGTAGCTCCGGGACATCAGTACGAGCAGTACTTC
cdr3_aa: CASSVAPGHQYEQYF

clone_size: medium-sized
v_call: TRBV6-6
j_call: TRBJ2-3
d_call: TRBD2
cdr3_nt: TGTGCCAGCAGTGTGGCGGGGGTTACAGATACGCAGTATTTT
cdr3_aa: CASSVAGVTDTQYF

clone_size: -
v_call: TRBV6-6
j_call: TRBJ2-7
d_call: TRBD2
cdr3_nt: TGTGCCAGCAGGGACCCGGGACTAGCGGGAGGTGTGCAGTACTTC
cdr3_aa: CASRDPGLAGGVQYF

clone_size: -
v_call: TRBV5-1
j_call: TRBJ2-3
d_call: TRBD2
cdr3_nt: TGCGCCAGCAGCCGGGGACTAGCGGGGCGCACAGATACGCAGTATTTT
cdr3_aa: CASSRGLAGRTDTQYF

clone_size: -
v_call: TRBV30
j_call: TRBJ2-7
d_call: TRBD2
cdr3_nt: TGTGCCTGGACTAGCGGATACGAGCAGTACTTC
cdr3_aa: CAWTSGYEQYF

clone_size: -
v_call: TRBV11-2
j_call: TRBJ2-7
d_call: -
cdr3_nt: TGTGCCAGCAGATCAACAGGGGGGGATTACGAGCAGTACTTC
cdr3_aa: CASRSTGGDYEQYF